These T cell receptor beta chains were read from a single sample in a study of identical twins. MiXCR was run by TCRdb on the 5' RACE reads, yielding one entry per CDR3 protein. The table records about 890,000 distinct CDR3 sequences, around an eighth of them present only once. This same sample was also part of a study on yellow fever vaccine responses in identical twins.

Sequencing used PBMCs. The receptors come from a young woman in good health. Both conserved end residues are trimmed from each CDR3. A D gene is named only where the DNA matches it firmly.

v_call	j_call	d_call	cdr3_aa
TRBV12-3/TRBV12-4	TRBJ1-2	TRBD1	ASSVGTANYGYT
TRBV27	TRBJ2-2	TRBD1	ASSRGLSGELF
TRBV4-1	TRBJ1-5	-	ASSRQSEYNQPQH
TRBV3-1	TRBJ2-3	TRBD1	ASSHQDRGADTQY
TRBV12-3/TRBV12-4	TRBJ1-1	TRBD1	ASRKDRVNTEAF
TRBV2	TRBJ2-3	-	ASSELAVDSTDTQY
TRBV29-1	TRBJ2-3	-	RASQGPPGTDTQY
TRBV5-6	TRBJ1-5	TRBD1	ASSRTDRGGNQPQH
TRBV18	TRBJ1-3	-	ASSPPLDTEDTIY
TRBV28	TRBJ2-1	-	ASITDGTNEQF
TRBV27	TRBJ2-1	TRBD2	ASSFGLARYNEQF
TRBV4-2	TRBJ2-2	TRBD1	ASSPNIVDGRRGTGELF
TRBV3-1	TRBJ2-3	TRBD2	ASSLTGRWRPDTQY
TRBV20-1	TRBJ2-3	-	SARAGTRSTDTQY
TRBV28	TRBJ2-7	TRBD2	ATSPLQAGGHEQY
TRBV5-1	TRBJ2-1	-	ASSLNGNEQF
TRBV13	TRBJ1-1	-	ASSLVQWNTEAF
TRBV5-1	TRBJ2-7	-	ASSLAEYYEQY
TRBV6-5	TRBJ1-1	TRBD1	ASSYLGQGSTEAF
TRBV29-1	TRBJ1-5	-	SVGGSRDQPQH
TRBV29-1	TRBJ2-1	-	SVDSGLNEQF
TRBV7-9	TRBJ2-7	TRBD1	ASIPRQGHEQY
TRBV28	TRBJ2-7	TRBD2	ASSLPSGYEQY
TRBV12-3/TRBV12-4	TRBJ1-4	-	ASSLRGRDKGKLF
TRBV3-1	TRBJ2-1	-	ASSPFYSYNEQF
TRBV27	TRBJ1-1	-	ASKQPYTEAF
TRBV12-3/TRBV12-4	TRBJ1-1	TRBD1	ASRLTGGGEAF
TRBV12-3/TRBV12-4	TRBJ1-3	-	ASSLRRADTIY
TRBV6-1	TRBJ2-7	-	ASSEAGNTYEQY
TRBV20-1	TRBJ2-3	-	SAGAGASASTDTQY
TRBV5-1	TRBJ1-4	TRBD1	ASSLALSGGREKLF
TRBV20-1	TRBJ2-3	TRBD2	SASLGGSVVDTQY
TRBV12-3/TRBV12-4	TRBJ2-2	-	ASSSRTDGELF
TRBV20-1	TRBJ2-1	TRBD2	SARGLAGEPNEQF
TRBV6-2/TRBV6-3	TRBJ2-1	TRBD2	ASSYSWTSGRVYNEQF
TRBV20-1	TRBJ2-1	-	SASMPDNEQF
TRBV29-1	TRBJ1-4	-	SVEVTAGVGEKLF
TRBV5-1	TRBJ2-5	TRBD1	ASKGQGVETQY
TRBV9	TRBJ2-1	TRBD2	ASSVGGGRGSYNEQF
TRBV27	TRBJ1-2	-	ASSSTLNYGYT
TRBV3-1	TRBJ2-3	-	ASSQDGSLAVPTDTQY
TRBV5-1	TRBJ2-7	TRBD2	ASSSSLGGSREYEQY
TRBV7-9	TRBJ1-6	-	ASQGNSPLH
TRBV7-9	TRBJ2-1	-	ASSLAGVASYNEQF
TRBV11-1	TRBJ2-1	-	ASRNGGYSYNEQF
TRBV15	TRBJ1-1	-	ATSRAGMENTEAF
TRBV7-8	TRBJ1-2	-	ASTRDRILLNYGYT
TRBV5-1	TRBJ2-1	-	ASSRTNNEQF
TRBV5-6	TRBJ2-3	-	ASSLNFASTDTQY
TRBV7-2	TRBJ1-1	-	ASSFRPTGNTEAF
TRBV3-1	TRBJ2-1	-	ASNNMALHSYNEQF
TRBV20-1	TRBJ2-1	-	SAYGRVVSNEQF
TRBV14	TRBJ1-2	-	ASSHTDNYGYT
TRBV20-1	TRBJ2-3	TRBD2	SARSNPGGGTDTQY
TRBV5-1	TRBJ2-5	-	ASKGRETQY
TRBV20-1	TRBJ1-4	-	SARGGSREKLF